Presented here are 22 T cell receptor beta chains from one specimen sequenced in a study of cytomegalovirus exposure and HLA in healthy donors. With 60 Vbeta and 13 Jbeta primers, the PCR was carried out. Profiling relied on immunoSEQ multiplex PCR, and the TCRdb table lists in-frame clones only, not all of them. This sample has some 190,000 clones, with around 80% found just once. Material for sequencing was PBMCs. Receptors were obtained from a man younger than 35 in good health and CMV-seronegative.

The V call is TRBV4-3, the J call TRBJ1-5; D might be TRBD1 (6 bases). Germline V CDR1 and CDR2: LGHNA, YSLEER. CDR3 length: 15 amino acids. V was pared by 0 bases and J by 7 bases, with 13 bases between. The CDR3 here is CASSQEPGAGQPQHF. The CDR3 bases are TGCGCCAGCAGCCAAGAGCCAGGGGCAGGGCAGCCCCAGCATTTT.

This chain's CDR3 is CASSFSGTSLEDTQYF. The CDR3 DNA follows: TGTGCCAGCAGCTTTAGCGGGACTAGCTTGGAAGATACGCAGTATTTT. The chain uses TRBV11-3 and TRBJ2-3, with 9 nucleotides matching TRBD2. Germline V gene sequence: CDR1 SGHNT, CDR2 YENEEA. With V trimmed by 3 bases and J by 5 bases, 9 bases remained unmatched. The CDR3 totals 16 residues.

This clone has just a few counts. The chain employs TRBV6-6 and TRBJ1-5; a possible D gene is TRBD1 (5 bases). Germline V CDR1 and CDR2: MNHNY, SVGAGI (reference sequence). This CDR3 contains 15 residues. Trimming removed 6 bases from V and 5 bases from J, with 17 bases in between. The CDR3 loop is CASSSRQKLYQPQHF. The CDR3 DNA sequence: TGTGCCAGCAGCAGTAGACAGAAACTTTATCAGCCCCAGCATTTT.

The chain is built from TRBV13 and TRBJ2-1; D perhaps matches TRBD1 (8 bases). CDR3 length: 15 residues. Germline assignment: CDR1 PRHDT and CDR2 FYEKMQ (reference sequence). V lost 5 bases, J lost 3 bases, and 14 bases lay in between. The DNA for the CDR3 is TGTGCCAGCAGCCACAACAGGGGGGGCTACAATGAGCAGTTCTTC. Encoded protein: CASSHNRGGYNEQFF. Complete variable domain (other parts from reference TRBV13 and TRBJ2-1): AAGVIQSPRHLIKEKRETATLKCYPIPRHDTVYWYQQGPGQDPQFLISFYEKMQSDKGSIPDRFSAQQFSDYHSELNMSSLELGDSALYFCASSHNRGGYNEQFFGPGTRLTVL.

The genes are TRBV13 and TRBJ2-3, with D possibly TRBD2 on 7 matching bases. V lost 1 base, J lost 3 bases, and 11 bases lay in between. The V gene's germline CDR1 is PRHDT and CDR2 FYEKMQ (reference sequence). CDR3 length: 15 residues. The CDR3 region is CASSLAGGLTDTQYF. In nucleotides, the CDR3 is TGTGCCAGCAGCTTAGCGGGGGGCTTGACAGATACGCAGTATTTT.

The table lists this clone with a count of one. This chain uses TRBV2 with TRBJ2-1; no reliable D call. Germline values: CDR1 SNHLY, CDR2 FYNNEI. V lost 5 bases, J lost 4 bases, and 3 bases lay in between. This CDR3 spans 11 amino acids. The CDR3 region is CASSQYNEQFF. As DNA, the CDR3 is TGTGCCAGCAGTCAATACAATGAGCAGTTCTTC.

The chain employs TRBV2 and TRBJ2-3, with 8 bases fitting TRBD1. With 7 bases clipped from V and 4 bases from J, the junction kept 10 bases outside the gene matches. CDR3 length equals 15 residues. Germline values: CDR1 SNHLY, CDR2 FYNNEI. The CDR3 sequence: CASTGGQDAADTQYF. DNA of the CDR3: TGTGCCAGCACCGGGGGACAGGATGCGGCAGATACGCAGTATTTT.

The chain has TRBV7-9 and TRBJ2-2, with TRBD1 as a possible D gene (5 bases). V gave up 2 bases and J gave up 6 bases, with 13 bases separating them. This CDR3 spans 15 amino acids. The V gene's germline CDR1 is SEHNR and CDR2 FQNEAQ (reference sequence). The CDR3, as DNA: TGTGCCAGCAGCTTAACAGGTGGAATGGCCGGGGAGCTGTTTTTT. This codes for CASSLTGGMAGELFF.

This rearrangement joins TRBV29-1 to TRBJ1-5; 8 nucleotides agree with TRBD1. V gave up 4 bases and J gave up 5 bases; unmatched junction bases: 13. CDR1 SQVTM and CDR2 ANQGSEA come from the germline V gene. This CDR3 is 16 amino acids long. The chain's CDR3 is CSVVVGATGADQPQHF. The CDR3 DNA reads as TGCAGCGTTGTGGTTGGGGCGACAGGGGCCGATCAGCCCCAGCATTTT.

A few counts support this clone. CDR3 DNA: TGCGCCAGCACCCCGGGGTCAGCAACTAATGAAAAACTGTTTTTT. It encodes CASTPGSATNEKLFF. The V call is TRBV5-1, the J call TRBJ1-4; D unresolved. V lost 6 bases and J 0 bases, leaving 12 bases between the germline ends. Germline CDR1 reads SGHRS; CDR2 reads YFSETQ. The CDR3 has 15 amino acids.

The chain employs TRBV19 and TRBJ1-1; D gene unclear. CDR1 is LNHDA and CDR2 is SQIVND in the germline V gene (reference sequence). The CDR3 has 12 residues. The germline V and J ends were trimmed by 3 bases and 4 bases, with 6 bases remaining between them. This CDR3 reads CASSMGGTEAFF. The CDR3 DNA reads TGTGCCAGTAGTATGGGAGGCACTGAAGCTTTCTTT.

The genes are TRBV5-6 and TRBJ1-1, with a possible D match to TRBD1 (6 bases). Germline assignment: CDR1 SGHDT and CDR2 YYEEEE. The CDR3 has 16 residues. Trimming shortened V by 0 bases and J by 0 bases, and 12 bases separated the two germline ends. The CDR3 loop reads CASSLDAGAMNTEAFF. The CDR3 DNA is TGTGCCAGCAGCTTGGACGCAGGGGCCATGAACACTGAAGCTTTCTTT.

This clone was seen just once. This chain joins TRBV7-6 and TRBJ2-3, with 10 bases fitting TRBD2. The CDR3 is 17 amino acids. Germline V gene sequence: CDR1 SGHVS, CDR2 FNYEAQ. Trimming cost V 0 bases and J 7 bases; bases outside gene matches: 10. Here the CDR3 reads CASSLAPLAGVINTQYF. The CDR3 DNA sequence: TGTGCCAGCAGCTTAGCGCCTCTAGCGGGAGTTATCAATACGCAGTATTTT.

The J gene is TRBJ1-2, the V gene TRBV5-5; TRBD1 aligns across 7 bases. V was clipped by 3 bases and J by 4 bases; unmatched bases: 3. Germline CDR1 is SGHKS and CDR2 is YYEKEE (reference sequence). The CDR3 has 13 amino acids. CDR3 residues: CASSSDRVYGYTF. CDR3 bases: TGTGCCAGCAGCTCCGACAGGGTCTATGGCTACACCTTC. Looking up the rest from reference TRBV5-5 and TRBJ1-2 gives the full variable domain: DAGVTQSPTHLIKTRGQQVTLRCSPISGHKSVSWYQQVLGQGPQFIFQYYEKEERGRGNFPDRFSARQFPNYSSELNVNALLLGDSALYLCASSSDRVYGYTFGSGTRLTVV.

The chain carries TRBV6-6 and TRBJ1-5; D unresolved. V was clipped by 4 bases and J by 4 bases, with 8 bases between them. CDR3 length: 13 amino acids. CDR1 is MNHNY and CDR2 is SVGAGI in the germline V gene (reference sequence). The CDR3 DNA reads as TGTGCCAGCAGTTGGTCCGGGAATCAGCCCCAGCATTTT. Protein sequence: CASSWSGNQPQHF.

The rearrangement links TRBV19 to TRBJ1-2; no clear D. V lost 5 bases to trimming and J lost 5 bases, with 12 bases between them. The CDR3 has 13 residues. Germline loops: CDR1 LNHDA, CDR2 SQIVND (reference sequence). The CDR3 loop reads CASSQVTDYGYTF. DNA for the CDR3: TGTGCCAGTAGTCAGGTGACGGATTATGGCTACACCTTC.

The chain couples TRBV4-1 to TRBJ2-7; D is possibly TRBD1 (5 bases). The V gene lost 1 base and the J gene lost 2 bases, with 12 bases spanning the gap. The CDR3 contains 15 residues. CDR1 is MGHRA, CDR2 YSYEKL, per germline. The CDR3 DNA is TGCGCCAGCAGCCAAGGCCCAGGGTTTACCTACGAGCAGTACTTC. Protein: CASSQGPGFTYEQYF.

The genes are TRBV29-1 and TRBJ1-2; 7 bases line up with TRBD1. Germline CDR1 SQVTM, CDR2 ANQGSEA. The ends lost 4 bases at V and 8 bases at J; junction bases unmatched: 10. There are 13 residues in the CDR3. Here the CDR3 reads CSVGDGQDSGYTF. The CDR3 nucleotides are TGCAGCGTTGGGGACGGACAGGACTCCGGCTACACCTTC.

The count of this clone is one. V usage is TRBV11-3 and J usage is TRBJ2-7, with 8 bases identical to TRBD2. The germline V gene has CDR1 SGHNT and CDR2 YENEEA. This CDR3 region has 14 residues. The V segment lost 3 bases and the J segment 7 bases; nucleotides outside the gene matches: 8. In nucleotides, the CDR3 is TGTGCCAGCAGCTTCGCGGGAGGAGGACGTGAGCAGTACTTC. As protein: CASSFAGGGREQYF.

This chain connects TRBV5-1 to TRBJ2-3; 8 bases line up with TRBD1. V was pared by 1 base and J by 4 bases, with 11 bases of the junction left unmatched. Germline V gene sequence: CDR1 SGHRS, CDR2 YFSETQ. The CDR3 has 17 amino acids. The CDR3 loop is CASSLRTRTGQADTQYF. The CDR3 nucleotides are TGCGCCAGCAGCTTGAGAACAAGGACAGGGCAAGCAGATACGCAGTATTTT.

The rearrangement uses TRBV7-8 and TRBJ2-3; 9 positions match TRBD2. This CDR3 spans 16 amino acids. The ends lost 2 bases at V and 1 base at J; junction bases unmatched: 4. Germline V gene data show CDR1 as SGHVS and CDR2 as FQNEAQ. The CDR3 bases are TGTGCCAGCAGCTTAAAAAGGACTAGCGGCACAGATACGCAGTATTTT. Translating it yields CASSLKRTSGTDTQYF.

The rearrangement links TRBV27 to TRBJ2-7; D possibly corresponds to TRBD1 (5 bases). This CDR3 comprises 14 residues. The V end lost 5 bases, the J end lost 0 bases, and 11 bases lay between the germline ends. Germline V CDR1 and CDR2: MNHEY, SMNVEV (reference sequence). CDR3 loop: CASSPLQDSYEQYF. The CDR3 bases are TGTGCCAGCAGTCCCTTACAGGACTCCTACGAGCAGTACTTC.